This T cell receptor beta chain appears in the sequencing data of a study of T cells after yellow fever vaccination. Across the study: Fractions with few cells were prepared using SMART-Seq v4 Ultra Low Input.

From germline, CDR1 is SGHRS and CDR2 YFSETQ. The CDR3 sequence is 13 residues long. Trimming stripped 0 bases from V and 10 bases from J, with 13 bases between. Overall study results and limits: Contamination of FACS-sorted repertoires by abundant clonotypes from the bulk population could occur.

Template-switching 5'RACE yielded the TCR cDNA; a universal primer site and UMIs were added in the process. TCRdb reprocessed the 5' RACE reads with MiXCR, giving one entry per CDR3 protein. The repertoire consists of 350,000 to 550,000 distinct CDR3 sequences, with over 15% occurring once and the leading ten covering over 15%. In regard to this clonotype: Its specificity is not known.

Here the sequenced sample was PBMCs, taken before the yellow fever booster vaccination. The chain links TRBV5-1 to TRBJ1-1; no clear D. The receptor was derived from a man younger than 30 who received the YFV17D yellow fever vaccine. In nucleotides, the CDR3 is TGCGCCAGCAGCTTGGGCGCAGAGGGCTTAGCTTTCTTT. Translating it yields CASSLGAEGLAFF.